Here is one T cell receptor (beta chain) with its context. What it binds is unknown. Looked up from germline, CDR1 is MNHNS and CDR2 is SASEGT. Trimming took 0 bases from V and 3 from J, leaving 8 bases between them. This CDR3 comprises 14 residues. Amplified regions were TCR beta CDR3 sequences from RNA transcripts. The HTBI primer set served for first-round RT-PCR of the TCR CDR3. TCRdb reprocessed the multiplex PCR reads via MiXCR and lists one record per CDR3 protein. Of 300,000 to 450,000 distinct CDR3 sequences listed, just under 15% are singletons. The sample is drawn from a study of T cells in Graves' hyperthyroidism and ophthalmopathy. On the study more broadly: Peripheral blood was obtained at initial diagnosis, preceding any treatment.

Based on clinical symptoms, serum thyroxine and TRAb, thyroid ultrasound and orbital computed tomography, diagnoses were reached. Study-level results: Model-based prediction identified ophthalmopathy a median roughly 5.9 months prior to its onset. Most thyroid clonotypes that were expanded above 0.001 also turned up in blood.

The chain joins TRBV6-1 to TRBJ1-2; no clear D gene. The TCR sequence derives from a woman under 40 with Graves' hyperthyroidism. Sample: blood. DNA of the CDR3: TGTGCCAGCAGTGAAGCACCGACGGACTATGGCTACACCTTC. It encodes CASSEAPTDYGYTF.